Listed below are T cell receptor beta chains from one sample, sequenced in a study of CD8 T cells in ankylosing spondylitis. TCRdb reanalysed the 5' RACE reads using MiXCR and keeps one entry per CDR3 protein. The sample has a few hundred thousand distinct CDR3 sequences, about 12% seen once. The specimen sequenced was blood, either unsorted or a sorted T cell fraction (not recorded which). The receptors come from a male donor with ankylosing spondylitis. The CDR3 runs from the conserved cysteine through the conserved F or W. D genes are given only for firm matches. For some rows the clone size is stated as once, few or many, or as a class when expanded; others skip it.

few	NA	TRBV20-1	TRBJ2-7	CSAHSEGYEQYF	TGCAGTGCCCACTCTGAGGGATACGAGCAGTACTTC
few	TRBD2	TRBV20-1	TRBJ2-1	CSARYPSGGNNEQFF	TGCAGTGCTAGATACCCCAGCGGGGGAAACAATGAGCAGTTCTTC
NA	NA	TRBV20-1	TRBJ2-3	CSARFTDTQYF	TGCAGTGCACGATTCACAGATACGCAGTATTTT
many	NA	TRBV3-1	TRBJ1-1	CASSQFGEAFF	TGTGCCAGCAGCCAATTTGGGGAAGCTTTCTTT
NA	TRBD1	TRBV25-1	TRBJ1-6	CASSLQGTGKSPLHF	TGTGCCAGCAGTCTTCAAGGGACAGGGAAGTCACCCCTCCACTTT
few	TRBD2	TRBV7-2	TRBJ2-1	CASSQSSGSRNEQFF	TGTGCCAGCAGCCAAAGTAGCGGGAGTAGGAATGAGCAGTTCTTC
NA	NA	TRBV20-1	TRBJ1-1	CSAGKSSLGLNTEAFF	TGCAGTGCTGGGAAAAGCTCCTTGGGGCTGAACACTGAAGCTTTCTTT
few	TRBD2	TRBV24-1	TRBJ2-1	CATSAIAGSSYNEQFF	TGTGCCACCAGTGCTATAGCGGGCAGCTCCTACAATGAGCAGTTCTTC
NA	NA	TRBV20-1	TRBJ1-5	CSARTHGFGQPQHF	TGCAGTGCTCGGACCCACGGCTTCGGTCAGCCCCAGCATTTT
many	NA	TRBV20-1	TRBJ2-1	CSARVIAEKTYNEQFF	TGCAGTGCTAGAGTCATAGCGGAGAAGACCTACAATGAGCAGTTCTTC
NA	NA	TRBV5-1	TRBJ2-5	CASSAMTNQETQYF	TGCGCCAGCAGCGCAATGACAAACCAAGAGACCCAGTACTTC
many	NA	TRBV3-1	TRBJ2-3	CASSQAGLEYF	TGTGCCAGCAGCCAAGCAGGGTTGGAGTATTTT
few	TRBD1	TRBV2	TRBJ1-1	CASSERTGYTEAFF	TGTGCCAGCAGTGAAAGGACAGGGTACACTGAAGCTTTCTTT
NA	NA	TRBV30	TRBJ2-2	CAWSQDPTGELFF	TGTGCCTGGAGCCAAGACCCCACCGGGGAGCTGTTTTTT
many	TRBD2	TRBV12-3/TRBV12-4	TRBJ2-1	CASSLAGTSGRRNEQFF	TGTGCCAGCAGTTTAGCCGGGACTAGCGGGAGGAGGAATGAGCAGTTCTTC
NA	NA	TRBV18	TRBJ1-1	CASSPSSGQKGLGAFF	TGTGCCAGCTCACCTTCTTCCGGGCAGAAGGGCCTGGGAGCTTTCTTT
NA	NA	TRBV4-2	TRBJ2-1	CASSHTSGVGSREQFF	TGTGCCAGCAGCCATACATCGGGAGTGGGGAGTAGGGAGCAGTTCTTC
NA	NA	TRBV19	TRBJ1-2	CASSIRSGHRGGYTF	TGTGCCAGTAGTATAAGGAGCGGACACCGTGGGGGCTACACCTTC
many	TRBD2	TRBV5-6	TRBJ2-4	CASSSLGGSGDIQYF	TGTGCCAGCAGCTCCCTCGGGGGGTCGGGGGACATTCAGTACTTC
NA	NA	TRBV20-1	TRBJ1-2	CSAPDERNYGYTF	TGCAGTGCACCCGACGAGAGAAACTATGGCTACACCTTC
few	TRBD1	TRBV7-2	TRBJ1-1	CASSLVPGTGLGAFF	TGTGCCAGCAGCTTAGTCCCCGGGACAGGCCTGGGGGCTTTCTTT
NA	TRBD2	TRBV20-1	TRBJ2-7	CSARELLAGGPHEQYF	TGCAGTGCTAGAGAGTTACTAGCGGGAGGGCCCCACGAGCAGTACTTC
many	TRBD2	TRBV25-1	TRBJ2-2	CASGGEKNTGELFF	TGTGCCTCCGGGGGGGAAAAGAACACCGGGGAGCTGTTTTTT
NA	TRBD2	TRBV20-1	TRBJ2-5	CRLTRGSPETQYF	TGCAGGCTAACCCGCGGGAGCCCGGAGACCCAGTACTTC
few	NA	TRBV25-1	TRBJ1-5	CASSEGGFYQHF	TGTGCCAGCAGTGAAGGGGGGTTCTACCAGCATTTT
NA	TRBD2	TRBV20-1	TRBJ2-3	CSALPGRVVATQYF	TGCAGTGCTCTTCCAGGGAGGGTGGTGGCTACGCAGTATTTT
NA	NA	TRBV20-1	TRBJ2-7	CSAREAYEQYF	TGCAGTGCTAGAGAAGCCTACGAGCAGTACTTC
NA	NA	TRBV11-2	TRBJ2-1	CASSLEVTTEQFF	TGTGCCAGCAGCTTAGAGGTGACTACGGAGCAGTTCTTC
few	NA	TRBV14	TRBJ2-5	CASSQGAERRETQYF	TGTGCCAGCAGCCAAGGGGCGGAGCGAAGGGAGACCCAGTACTTC
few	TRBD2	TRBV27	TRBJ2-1	CASSELAGGPGEQFF	TGTGCCAGCAGTGAACTAGCGGGAGGGCCTGGTGAGCAGTTCTTC
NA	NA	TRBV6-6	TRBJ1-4	CASSYSSYEKLFF	TGTGCCAGCAGTTACTCCTCATATGAAAAACTGTTTTTT
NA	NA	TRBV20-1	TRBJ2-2	CSARSQGNTGELFF	TGCAGTGCTAGGTCGCAGGGTAACACCGGGGAGCTGTTTTTT
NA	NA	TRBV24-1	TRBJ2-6	CATSDTADYSSGANVLTF	TGTGCCACCAGTGATACGGCAGATTACTCCTCTGGGGCCAACGTCCTGACTTTC
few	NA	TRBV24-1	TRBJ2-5	CATSDSTTGETQYF	TGTGCCACCAGTGATTCGACTACTGGGGAGACCCAGTACTTC
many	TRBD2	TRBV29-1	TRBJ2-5	CSARPGTNHQETQYF	TGCAGCGCCAGACCCGGGACTAACCACCAAGAGACCCAGTACTTC
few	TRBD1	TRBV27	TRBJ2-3	CASSGSRDRVTDTQYF	TGTGCCAGCAGTGGCTCCCGGGACAGAGTCACAGATACGCAGTATTTT
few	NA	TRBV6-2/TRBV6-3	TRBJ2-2	CASRRQAVNTGELFF	TGTGCCAGCAGGAGACAGGCCGTGAACACCGGGGAGCTGTTTTTT
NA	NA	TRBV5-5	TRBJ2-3	CASSLGFGSSGTQYF	TGTGCCAGCAGCTTGGGGTTCGGGAGTAGTGGTACGCAGTATTTT
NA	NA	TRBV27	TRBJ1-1	CASRESTGFGTEAFF	TGTGCCAGCAGAGAGAGCACAGGGTTCGGTACTGAAGCTTTCTTT
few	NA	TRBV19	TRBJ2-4	CATLGVGKNIQYF	TGTGCCACCCTCGGGGTCGGCAAAAACATTCAGTACTTC
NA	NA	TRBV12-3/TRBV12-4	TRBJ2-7	CASSSGTSDGYEQYF	TGTGCCAGCAGTTCCGGGACGTCCGATGGTTACGAGCAGTACTTC
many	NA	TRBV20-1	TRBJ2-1	CSARGRGRGSYNEQFF	TGCAGTGCTAGAGGAAGAGGCAGGGGCTCCTACAATGAGCAGTTCTTC
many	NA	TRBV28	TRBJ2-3	CASSLFMDTQYF	TGTGCCAGCAGTTTATTTATGGACACGCAGTATTTT
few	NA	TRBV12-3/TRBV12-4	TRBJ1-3	CASSSGAGNTIYF	TGTGCCAGCAGTTCAGGAGCTGGAAACACCATATATTTT
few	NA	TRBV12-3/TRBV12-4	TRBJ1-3	CASTGRDTIYF	TGTGCCAGCACTGGTCGGGACACCATATATTTT
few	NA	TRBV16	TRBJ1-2	CASSSRRGLNYGYTF	TGTGCCAGCAGCTCTAGGCGGGGGCTAAACTATGGCTACACCTTC
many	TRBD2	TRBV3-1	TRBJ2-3	CASSQELAEIPDTQYF	TGTGCCAGCAGCCAAGAACTAGCGGAGATCCCAGATACGCAGTATTTT
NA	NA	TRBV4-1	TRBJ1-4	CASSQGVADGGNEKLFF	TGCGCCAGCAGCCAGGGAGTTGCGGACGGAGGAAATGAAAAACTGTTTTTT
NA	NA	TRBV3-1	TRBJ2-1	CASSRDTVNEQFF	TGTGCCAGCAGCCGGGACACCGTCAATGAGCAGTTCTTC